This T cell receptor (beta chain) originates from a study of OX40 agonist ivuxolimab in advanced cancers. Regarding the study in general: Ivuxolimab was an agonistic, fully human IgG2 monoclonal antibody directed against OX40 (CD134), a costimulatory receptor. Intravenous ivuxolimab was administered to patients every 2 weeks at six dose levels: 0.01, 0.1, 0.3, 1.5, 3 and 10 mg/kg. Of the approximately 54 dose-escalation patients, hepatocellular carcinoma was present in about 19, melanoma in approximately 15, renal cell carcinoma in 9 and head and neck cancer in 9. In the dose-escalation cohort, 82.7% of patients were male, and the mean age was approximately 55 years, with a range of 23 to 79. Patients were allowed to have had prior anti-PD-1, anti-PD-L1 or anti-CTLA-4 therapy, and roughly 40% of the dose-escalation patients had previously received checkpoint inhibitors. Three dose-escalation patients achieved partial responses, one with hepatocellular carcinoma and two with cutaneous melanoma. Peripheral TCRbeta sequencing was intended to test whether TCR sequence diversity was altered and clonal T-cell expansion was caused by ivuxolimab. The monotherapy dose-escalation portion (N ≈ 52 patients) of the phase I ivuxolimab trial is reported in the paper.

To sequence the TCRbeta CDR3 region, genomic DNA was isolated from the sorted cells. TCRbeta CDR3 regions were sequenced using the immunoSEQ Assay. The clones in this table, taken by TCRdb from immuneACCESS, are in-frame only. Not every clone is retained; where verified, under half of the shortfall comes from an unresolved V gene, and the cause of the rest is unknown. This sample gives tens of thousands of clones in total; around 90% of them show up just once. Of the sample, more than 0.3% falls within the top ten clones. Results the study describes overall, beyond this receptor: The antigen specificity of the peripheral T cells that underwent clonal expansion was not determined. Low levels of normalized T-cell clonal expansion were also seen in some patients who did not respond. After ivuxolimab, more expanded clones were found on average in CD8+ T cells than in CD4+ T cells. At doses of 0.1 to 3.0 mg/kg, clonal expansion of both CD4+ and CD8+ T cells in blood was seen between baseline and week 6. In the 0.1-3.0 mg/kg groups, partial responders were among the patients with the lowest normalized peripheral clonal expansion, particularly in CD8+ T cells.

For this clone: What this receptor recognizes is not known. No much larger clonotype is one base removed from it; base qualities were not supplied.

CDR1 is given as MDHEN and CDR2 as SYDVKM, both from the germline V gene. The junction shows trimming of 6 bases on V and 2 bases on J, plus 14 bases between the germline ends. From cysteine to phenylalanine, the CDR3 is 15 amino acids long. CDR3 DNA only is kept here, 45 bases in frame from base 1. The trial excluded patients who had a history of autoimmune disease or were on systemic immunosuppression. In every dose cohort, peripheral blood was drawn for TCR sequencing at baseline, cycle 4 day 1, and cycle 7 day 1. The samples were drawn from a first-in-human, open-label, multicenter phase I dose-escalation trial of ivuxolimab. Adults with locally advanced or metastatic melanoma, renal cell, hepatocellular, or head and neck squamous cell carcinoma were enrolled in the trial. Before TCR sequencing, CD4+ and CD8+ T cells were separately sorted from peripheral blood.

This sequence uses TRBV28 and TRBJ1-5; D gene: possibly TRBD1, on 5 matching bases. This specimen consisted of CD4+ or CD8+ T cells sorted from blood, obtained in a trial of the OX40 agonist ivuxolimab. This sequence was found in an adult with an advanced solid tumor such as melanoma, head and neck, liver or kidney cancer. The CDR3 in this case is CASRGEGFGNQPQHF. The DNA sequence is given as TGTGCCAGCAGGGGGGAGGGTTTCGGCAATCAGCCCCAGCATTTT.